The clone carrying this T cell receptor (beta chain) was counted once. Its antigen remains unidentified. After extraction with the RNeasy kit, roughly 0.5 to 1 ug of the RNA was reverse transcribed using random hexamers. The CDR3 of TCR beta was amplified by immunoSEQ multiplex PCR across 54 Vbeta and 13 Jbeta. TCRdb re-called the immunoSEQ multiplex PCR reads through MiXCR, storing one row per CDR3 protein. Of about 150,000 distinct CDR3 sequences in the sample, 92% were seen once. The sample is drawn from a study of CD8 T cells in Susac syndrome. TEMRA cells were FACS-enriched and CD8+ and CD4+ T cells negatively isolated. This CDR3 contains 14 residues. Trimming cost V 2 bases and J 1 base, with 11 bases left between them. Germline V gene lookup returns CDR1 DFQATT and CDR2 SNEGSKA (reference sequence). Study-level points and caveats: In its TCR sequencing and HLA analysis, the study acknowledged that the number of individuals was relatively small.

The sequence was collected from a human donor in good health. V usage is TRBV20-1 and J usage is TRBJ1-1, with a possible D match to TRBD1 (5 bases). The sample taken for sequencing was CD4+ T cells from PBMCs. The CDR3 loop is CSARKGDANTEAFF. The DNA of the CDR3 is TGCAGTGCTAGAAAAGGGGACGCGAACACTGAAGCTTTCTTT.